A single sample is the source of the 24 T cell receptor beta chains below, sequenced in a study of blood T cell repertoires in COVID-19. Only in-frame clones appear in the TCRdb table, and some are missing; sequencing was by immunoSEQ multiplex PCR. This table holds roughly 170,000 clones, 87% found once. Sequenced material: peripheral blood. The receptors here all came from a woman in her 70s with COVID-19, enrolled during active disease.

The chain links TRBV9 to TRBJ1-1; a weak D match, TRBD1 (5 bases). This CDR3 has 13 amino acids. Trimming cost V 4 bases and J 1 base, with 8 bases left between them. The germline V gene has CDR1 SGDLS and CDR2 YYNGEE. The CDR3 region is CASSSRENTEAFF. The CDR3 DNA is TGTGCCAGCAGCAGCAGGGAGAACACTGAAGCTTTCTTT.

The rearrangement links TRBV14 to TRBJ2-7, with a weak D call TRBD1 (6 bases). The germline V gene encodes CDR1 SGHDN and CDR2 FVKESK. The CDR3 is 11 residues long. Deletions cut 4 bases from V and 7 bases from J, with 8 bases between. In DNA, the CDR3 is TGTGCCAGCAGCCTGGGGACAGAGCAGTACTTC. Its translation: CASSLGTEQYF.

The rearrangement links TRBV6-6 to TRBJ2-7; weak D call: TRBD1 (5 bases). This CDR3 has 15 amino acids. Germline CDR1 reads MNHNY; CDR2 reads SVGAGI (reference sequence). V was cut by 0 bases and J by 2 bases, with 11 bases left in between. The CDR3 region has the DNA TGTGCCAGCAGTTACTCGGGGCAGGCAACCTACGAGCAGTACTTC. Its protein product is CASSYSGQATYEQYF.

Comment on this clone: In the same sample, other DNA sequences code for this CDR3. The rearrangement links TRBV28 to TRBJ1-5; 7 nucleotides agree with TRBD1. Germline trimming cut 6 bases from V and 1 base from J; bases unmatched to any gene: 6. CDR3 length equals 15 residues. Germline V lookup: CDR1 MDHEN, CDR2 SYDVKM. For the CDR3, the DNA is TGTGCCAGCAGCTGGGGACAGACCAGCAATCAGCCCCAGCATTTT. Its translation is CASSWGQTSNQPQHF.

The count of this clone is one. The rearrangement joins TRBV10-3 to TRBJ2-1, with 13 bases that match TRBD2. V was pared by 4 bases and J by 4 bases, with 1 base of the junction left unmatched. There are 15 residues in the CDR3. Germline V gene sequence: CDR1 ENHRY, CDR2 SYGVKD. The CDR3 here is CAISGGLAGYNEQFF. The CDR3 DNA follows: TGTGCCATCAGTGGGGGACTAGCGGGATACAATGAGCAGTTCTTC.

This chain links TRBV14 with TRBJ2-7; D remains ambiguous. This CDR3 region has 15 residues. The V gene's germline CDR1 is SGHDN and CDR2 FVKESK. Trimming pared 0 bases from V and 6 bases from J, leaving 15 bases between. CDR3 amino acids: CASSQDRYAMSEQYF. The CDR3 nucleotides are TGTGCCAGCAGCCAAGATCGGTATGCGATGAGCGAGCAGTACTTC.

The sample holds one count of this clone. CDR3: CASSQEGRLQADTQYF. In DNA, the CDR3 is TGTGCCAGCAGCCAAGAGGGTCGTCTTCAGGCAGATACGCAGTATTTT. This sequence joins TRBV4-2 and TRBJ2-3, with D unclear. The V and J ends lost 0 bases and 4 bases respectively, with 14 bases between them. CDR3 length: 16 amino acids. The germline gives CDR1 LGHNA, CDR2 YNFKEQ.

The chain is built from TRBV29-1 and TRBJ1-2; tentatively, D is TRBD1 (6 bases). Germline assignment: CDR1 SQVTM and CDR2 ANQGSEA. V lost 0 bases, J lost 4 bases, and 15 bases lay in between. CDR3 length: 15 amino acids. The CDR3 region is CSVEDPGGQSYGYTF. The DNA of the CDR3 is TGCAGCGTTGAAGATCCGGGGGGCCAGAGCTATGGCTACACCTTC.

The J gene is TRBJ1-4, the V gene TRBV2, with TRBD1 identical over 7 bases. Germline-derived CDR1 and CDR2 are SNHLY and FYNNEI. Unmatched junction bases numbered 7, after V lost 6 bases and J lost 3 bases. The CDR3 has 15 residues. This CDR3 is CASRPGQAPNEKLFF. DNA for the CDR3: TGTGCCAGCAGACCAGGACAGGCCCCTAATGAAAAACTGTTTTTT.

The rearrangement joins TRBV19 to TRBJ1-5, with a weak D call TRBD1 (6 bases). V was trimmed by 4 bases and J by 4 bases, leaving 20 bases between them. Germline V CDR1 and CDR2: LNHDA, SQIVND (reference sequence). This CDR3 has 17 residues. In DNA, the CDR3 is TGTGCCAGTAGTACCGTCGGCGGGGGCCTTTATAATCAGCCCCAGCATTTT. Translated: CASSTVGGGLYNQPQHF.

The chain has TRBV5-1 and TRBJ2-1; 9 bases map to TRBD2. Germline CDR1 reads SGHRS; CDR2 reads YFSETQ. With V trimmed by 2 bases and J by 8 bases, 5 bases remained unmatched. The CDR3 totals 14 residues. Written as DNA, the CDR3 is TGCGCCAGCAGCTTAGGCGGGAGGGTAGATGAGCAGTTCTTC. Translation gives CASSLGGRVDEQFF.

This clone was observed once. The J gene is TRBJ1-2, the V gene TRBV6-6; 8 bases align to TRBD1. CDR1 is MNHNY, CDR2 SVGAGI, per germline (reference sequence). The CDR3 extends over 15 amino acids. Losses at the gene ends were 2 bases for V and 4 bases for J; bases not matched to a gene: 6. The CDR3 DNA reads TGTGCCAGCAGTTACACGGGACAGGCCTTCTATGGCTACACCTTC. Amino acid sequence: CASSYTGQAFYGYTF.

The V gene is TRBV5-4, the J gene TRBJ2-2, with 8 bases aligning to TRBD2. CDR3 length: 16 residues. J was trimmed by 2 bases and V by 6 bases; bases with no gene match: 9. Germline V gene sequence: CDR1 SGHNT, CDR2 YYREEE (reference sequence). The CDR3 sequence: CASTTSGSVNTGELFF. CDR3 bases: TGTGCCAGCACTACCAGCGGGAGCGTTAACACCGGGGAGCTGTTTTTT.

V usage is TRBV28 and J usage is TRBJ1-3; 8 positions match TRBD1. With 6 bases clipped from V and 2 bases from J, the junction kept 3 bases outside the gene matches. CDR3 length: 14 residues. CDR1 and CDR2 (germline): MDHEN, SYDVKM. The CDR3 here is CASRRRGPGNTIYF. In nucleotides, the CDR3 is TGTGCCAGCAGGCGCAGGGGGCCTGGAAACACCATATATTTT.

This sequence joins TRBV24-1 and TRBJ1-2; TRBD1 might be the D (5 bases). Trimming removed 9 bases from V and 4 bases from J, with 11 bases in between. There are 12 residues in the CDR3. Per the germline V gene, CDR1 is KGHDR and CDR2 is SFDVKD. The CDR3 bases are TGTGCCACCGAAAGACAGCCCTATGGCTACACCTTC. It yields the protein CATERQPYGYTF.

The V gene is TRBV19, the J gene TRBJ2-1; 7 nucleotides agree with TRBD2. The CDR3 is made up of 17 amino acids. Germline CDR1 LNHDA, CDR2 SQIVND (reference sequence). The junction had 9 bases not matched to a gene; V was cut back by 3 bases and J by 1 base. CDR3 loop: CASSIGALAESYNEQFF. The CDR3 coding sequence is TGTGCCAGTAGTATCGGGGCCCTAGCGGAGTCCTACAATGAGCAGTTCTTC.

The chain links TRBV10-3 to TRBJ1-5, with D perhaps TRBD1 (6 bases). This CDR3 region has 13 residues. V dropped 11 bases and J dropped 2 bases, with 13 bases sitting between them. Germline lookup yields CDR1 ENHRY and CDR2 SYGVKD. CDR3 bases: TGTGCCTCGCAGGGGACGGGCAATCAGCCCCAGCATTTT. It codes for CASQGTGNQPQHF.

The chain recombines TRBV11-2 with TRBJ2-3; 10 bases are shared with TRBD1. Trimming took 5 bases from V and 2 from J; bases not matched to a gene: 10. Germline V gene data show CDR1 as SGHAT and CDR2 as FQNNGV. The CDR3 is 17 residues long. The CDR3 DNA reads TGTGCCAGCAGCCCTAGAGCCGGGACAGGGGACACAGATACGCAGTATTTT. Its protein is CASSPRAGTGDTDTQYF. Drawing the rest from reference TRBV11-2 and TRBJ2-3, the complete variable domain is EAGVAQSPRYKIIEKRQSVAFWCNPISGHATLYWYQQILGQGPKLLIQFQNNGVVDDSQLPKDRFSAERLKGVDSTLKIQPAKLEDSAVYLCASSPRAGTGDTDTQYFGPGTRLTVL.

As regards this clone: One junction end disagrees with the germline gene, perhaps due to a read error. This sequence joins TRBV7-7 and TRBJ1-1; weak D call: TRBD1 (6 bases). The CDR3 contains 17 residues. Germline CDR1 and CDR2: SSHAT and FNYEAQ (reference sequence). CDR3 nucleotides: TGTGCTAGCAGCCCCTTACAGGGTTTTATCATGAACACTGAAGCTTTCTTT. Protein: CASSPLQGFIMNTEAFF.

This rearrangement joins TRBV7-2 to TRBJ2-7; D unclear. The germline V gene encodes CDR1 SGHTA and CDR2 FQGNSA. The CDR3 extends over 14 amino acids. V lost 5 bases and J 1 base, leaving 12 bases between the germline ends. The DNA for the CDR3 is TGTGCCAGCAGCCCGACCGGAGTGTCCTACGAGCAGTACTTC. Translated: CASSPTGVSYEQYF.

CDR3 region: CASSRAGQGEYGYTF. The CDR3 bases are TGTGCCAGTAGTAGAGCAGGGCAGGGGGAATATGGCTACACCTTC. This chain uses TRBV19 with TRBJ1-2; TRBD1 matches at 7 bases. Germline trimming cut 4 bases from V and 5 bases from J; bases unmatched to any gene: 10. This CDR3 comprises 15 residues. Germline CDR1 and CDR2: LNHDA and SQIVND (reference sequence).

The chain couples TRBV7-9 to TRBJ2-1; TRBD2 aligns across 8 bases. V shed 5 bases and J 3 bases; nucleotides not matched to a gene: 9. The CDR3 has 16 residues. The germline V gene has CDR1 SEHNR and CDR2 FQNEAQ (reference sequence). This chain's CDR3 is CASSEPGLVFYNEQFF. The CDR3 region has the DNA TGTGCCAGCAGCGAGCCGGGACTAGTATTCTACAATGAGCAGTTCTTC.

The genes are TRBV18 and TRBJ1-5, with 9 bases that match TRBD1. The CDR3 is 15 amino acids. Trimming cost V 6 bases and J 5 bases; bases outside gene matches: 8. Germline lookup yields CDR1 KGHSH and CDR2 LQKENI. The CDR3 nucleotides read TGTGCCAGCTCTTTCTCGGACAGGGGCGATCAGCCCCAGCATTTT. Its protein is CASSFSDRGDQPQHF.

The gene calls are TRBV29-1 and TRBJ2-7; 7 bases map to TRBD1. The CDR3 loop spans 15 amino acids. Germline values: CDR1 SQVTM, CDR2 ANQGSEA. Losses at the gene ends were 1 base for V and 2 bases for J; bases not matched to a gene: 8. CDR3 region: CSVEVVGQVPYEQYF. DNA for the CDR3: TGCAGCGTTGAAGTAGTCGGACAGGTTCCCTACGAGCAGTACTTC.